This TCR beta chain was identified in a study of blood T cells in healthy people across ages (dated by TCRdb to the mid-2010s). For the wider study: Template switching captured roughly one uniquely barcoded TCR beta cDNA molecule per two T cells in model experiments. To track age-related changes in TCR beta repertoire diversity, the study relied on deep sequencing normalized with unique cDNA molecular identifiers. The donors were split into four age groups: young (average around 15 years), middle-aged (roughly 39), aged (more than 60) and long-lived (more than 80). Donors of different ages were randomly distributed across sequencing lanes to avoid experimental bias. For two donors (one aged 18 to 29 and one aged 80 or older), the study analyzed two additional independent replicas of 1 million unique cDNA reads from the same blood draw.

What the authors observed across the whole study: Because the CMV infection status of the donors was unknown, age-related changes in expanded clonotypes may potentially have been confounded. Compared with the aged group, the long-lived group had more naive CD4+ T cells, fewer expanded clones and increased TCR diversity, suggesting age selection. As age increased, observed TCR beta diversity per million T cells dropped in a roughly linear way, and a significant reduction was already evident by age around 41. Since profiling was done on bulk unsorted PBMCs, naive and antigen-experienced compartments could not be conclusively compared. Total diversity estimates from one million sequenced T cells were considered lower bounds and underestimates. There was a strong correlation between observed TCR beta diversity and the percentage of naive T cells measured by flow cytometry.

Library generation was performed with 5' RACE. The instrument given in TCRdb is Illumina HiSeq 2500. A second PCR of about 7 to 12 cycles was run with a J-beta primer mix and a sample-barcoded 5' primer. A template-switch 5' adaptor carrying 12 random nucleotides introduced a unique molecular identifier onto each TCR beta cDNA molecule. At least 2.5 million CDR3-containing paired-end reads were obtained from each sample. First-strand cDNA synthesis was performed from all RNA using the Mint cDNA synthesis kit, with priming by a TRBC-specific oligonucleotide. Following uracil-DNA glycosylase treatment, all cDNA underwent a first 18-cycle PCR with the universal primers M1SS and BC2_uni_R. On the study's bioinformatics: Each sample was normalized by randomly selecting 1 million high-quality reads, each carrying a distinct molecular identifier. Reads sharing molecular identifiers were discarded rather than binned into consensus sequences. MiTCR, set to a Q25 quality threshold and the strictest error-elimination algorithm, was used for CDR3 identification, clonotype clustering and error correction. Lower-bound total TCR beta diversity was estimated with a nonparametric unseen species model using Euler transformation. In-frame beta chains were kept once TCRdb had trimmed the public reads at Q25 with fastp and called clones with MiXCR. CDR3 protein sequences are deduplicated, and each keeps its most common genes and DNA. The V and J calls reflect TCRdb's pipeline rather than the authors' work. This sample is represented by 600,000 to 1,000,000 distinct CDR3 sequences; roughly 50% of them were singletons. The top ten constitute 22% of the sample.

This clonotype was seen a handful of times. What antigen it recognizes has not been identified. Base qualities are not provided; no much larger clone lies one nucleotide away. The approximately 41 donors, aged about 6 to 100 years, were systemically healthy Caucasian individuals from Russia. Approximately 10 milliliters of peripheral blood were collected from each donor into EDTA-treated Vacutainer tubes. PBMCs were isolated by Ficoll-Paque density-gradient centrifugation, with at least 7 million obtained per sample. Trizol reagent was used to extract total RNA from the PBMCs, yielding at least 5.5 micrograms per sample. The percentages of naive CD45RAhigh/CD27high T cells were determined by flow cytometry on a PBMC aliquot from every donor. The sequenced sample was blood. The source is a man aged 25 to 45 in good health.

The DNA is as follows: TGTGCCAGCAGCTTATCCGGGACAGGGACAGTACCCGCTTTCTTT. Protein translation: CASSLSGTGTVPAFF. Recombination connected TRBV7-9 to TRBJ1-1, and 9 bases in between align with TRBD1. In the germline V gene (reference sequence), CDR1 corresponds to SEHNR and CDR2 to FQNEAQ. Compared with germline, V lacks 2 bases and J lacks 11 bases; bases without a gene match: 12. The CDR3 starts with the cysteine, ends with the phenylalanine, and has 15 residues. This entry keeps only the CDR3 DNA: 45 bases, framed from base 1.